This TCR beta chain came from a study of stem cell transplantation in POMP-related autoinflammatory disease. The CDR3 is 15 amino acids. CDR1 SGHRS and CDR2 YFSETQ come from the germline V gene. The germline V and J ends were trimmed by 5 bases and 6 bases, with 15 bases remaining between them. Study-level points and caveats: Patients with PRAID showed a restricted number of unique TRB V-J gene pairings. Across all analyzed T-cell subsets, patients with PRAID tended toward reduced diversity and increased clonality.

Libraries were prepared by immunoSEQ multiplex PCR; TCRdb keeps only in-frame clonotypes and omits some of them. Of about 32,000 clones in the sample, about 90% were seen once. In regard to this clone: As yet, its antigen is unknown.

The receptor was isolated from a human donor with POMP-related autoinflammation and immune dysregulation (PRAID). Sample: CD4+ T cells from PBMCs, taken before stem cell transplantation. V and J are TRBV5-1 and TRBJ1-6; D remains ambiguous. The chain's CDR3 is CASSSDGEINSPLHF. The CDR3 DNA follows: TGCGCCAGCAGTTCGGACGGGGAAATTAATTCACCCCTCCACTTT.